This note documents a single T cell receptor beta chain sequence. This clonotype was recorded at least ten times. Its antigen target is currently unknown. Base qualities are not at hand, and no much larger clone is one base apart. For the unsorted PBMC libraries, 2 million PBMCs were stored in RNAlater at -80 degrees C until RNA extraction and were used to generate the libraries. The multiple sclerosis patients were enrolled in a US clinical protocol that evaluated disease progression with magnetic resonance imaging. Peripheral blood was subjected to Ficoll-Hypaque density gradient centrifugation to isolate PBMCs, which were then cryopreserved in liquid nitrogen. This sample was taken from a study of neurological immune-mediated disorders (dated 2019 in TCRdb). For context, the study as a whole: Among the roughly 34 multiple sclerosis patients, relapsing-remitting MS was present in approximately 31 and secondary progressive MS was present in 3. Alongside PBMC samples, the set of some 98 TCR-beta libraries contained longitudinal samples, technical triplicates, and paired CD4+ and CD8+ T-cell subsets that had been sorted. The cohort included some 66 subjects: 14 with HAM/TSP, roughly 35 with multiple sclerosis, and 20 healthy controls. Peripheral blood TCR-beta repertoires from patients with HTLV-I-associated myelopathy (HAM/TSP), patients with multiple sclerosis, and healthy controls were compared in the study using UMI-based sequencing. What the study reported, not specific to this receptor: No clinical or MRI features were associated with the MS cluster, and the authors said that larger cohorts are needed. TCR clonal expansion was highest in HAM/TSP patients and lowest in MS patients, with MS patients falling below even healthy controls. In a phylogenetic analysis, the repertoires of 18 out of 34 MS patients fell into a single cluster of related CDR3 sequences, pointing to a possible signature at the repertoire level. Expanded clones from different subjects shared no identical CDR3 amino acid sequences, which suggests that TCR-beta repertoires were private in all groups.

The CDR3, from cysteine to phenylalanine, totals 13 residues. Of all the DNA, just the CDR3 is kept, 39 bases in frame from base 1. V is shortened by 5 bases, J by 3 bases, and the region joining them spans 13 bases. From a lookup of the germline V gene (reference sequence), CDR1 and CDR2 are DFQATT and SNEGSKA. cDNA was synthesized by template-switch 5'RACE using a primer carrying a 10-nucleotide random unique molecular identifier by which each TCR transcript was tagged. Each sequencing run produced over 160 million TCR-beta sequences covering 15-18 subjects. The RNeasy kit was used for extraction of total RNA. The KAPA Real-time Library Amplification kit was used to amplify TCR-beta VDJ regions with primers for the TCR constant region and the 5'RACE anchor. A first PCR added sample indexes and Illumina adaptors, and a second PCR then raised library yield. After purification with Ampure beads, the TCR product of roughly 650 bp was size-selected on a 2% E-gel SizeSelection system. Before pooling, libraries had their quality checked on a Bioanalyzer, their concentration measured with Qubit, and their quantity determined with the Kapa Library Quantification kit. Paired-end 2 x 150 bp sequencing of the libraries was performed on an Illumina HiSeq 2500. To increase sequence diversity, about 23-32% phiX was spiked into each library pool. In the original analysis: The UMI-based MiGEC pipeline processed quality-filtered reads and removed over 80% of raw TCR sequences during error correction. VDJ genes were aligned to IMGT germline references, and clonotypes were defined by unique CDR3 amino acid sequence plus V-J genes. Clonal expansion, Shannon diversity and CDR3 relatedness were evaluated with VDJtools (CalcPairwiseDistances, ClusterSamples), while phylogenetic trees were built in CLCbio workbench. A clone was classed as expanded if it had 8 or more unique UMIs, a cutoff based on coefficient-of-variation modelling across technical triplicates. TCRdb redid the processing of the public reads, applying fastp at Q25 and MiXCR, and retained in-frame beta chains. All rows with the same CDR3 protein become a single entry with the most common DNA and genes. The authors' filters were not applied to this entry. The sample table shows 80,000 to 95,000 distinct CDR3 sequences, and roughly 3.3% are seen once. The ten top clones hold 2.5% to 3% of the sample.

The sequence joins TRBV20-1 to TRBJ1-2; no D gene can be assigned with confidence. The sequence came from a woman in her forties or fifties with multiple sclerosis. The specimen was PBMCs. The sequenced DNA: TGCAGTGCTCGCACGGGCCTCTACTATGGCTACACCTTC. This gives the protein CSARTGLYYGYTF.